A selection of T cell receptor beta chains follows, all from one sample in a study of T cells in Graves' hyperthyroidism and ophthalmopathy. MiXCR was run by TCRdb on the multiplex PCR reads, yielding one entry per CDR3 protein. Among about 350,000 distinct CDR3 sequences listed, roughly 13% were seen once. Sequenced material: blood. These receptors were obtained from a woman aged 40 to 50 with Graves' ophthalmopathy. Both conserved end residues are part of each CDR3. D genes are given only for firm matches. Rows may omit the clone size; those that give it use once, few, many or a size class.

CDR3aa: CASSEQRYEQYF
CDR3nt: TGTGCCAGCAGTGAACAGCGGTACGAGCAGTACTTC
abundance: many
v_gene: TRBV2
j_gene: TRBJ2-7
d_gene: .

CDR3aa: CASSPRGQGPLSNQPQHF
CDR3nt: TGTGCCAGCAGTCCCCGGGGACAGGGTCCACTTAGCAATCAGCCCCAGCATTTT
abundance: .
v_gene: TRBV6-4
j_gene: TRBJ1-5
d_gene: TRBD1

CDR3aa: CASSVAAATNEKLFF
CDR3nt: TGTGCCAGCAGTGTGGCAGCTGCAACTAATGAGAAACTGTTTTTT
abundance: few
v_gene: TRBV6-1
j_gene: TRBJ1-4
d_gene: .

CDR3aa: CASSLGTPGGGYGYTF
CDR3nt: TGTGCCAGCAGCTTGGGGACGCCAGGGGGAGGCTATGGCTACACCTTC
abundance: few
v_gene: TRBV5-4
j_gene: TRBJ1-2
d_gene: TRBD1

CDR3aa: CASSLSRNNSPLHF
CDR3nt: TGTGCCAGCAGCTTGTCCAGGAATAATTCACCCCTCCACTTT
abundance: many
v_gene: TRBV7-9
j_gene: TRBJ1-6
d_gene: .

CDR3aa: CASSYKWGLDEQYF
CDR3nt: TGTGCCAGCAGTTACAAGTGGGGGCTCGACGAGCAGTACTTC
abundance: many
v_gene: TRBV6-2/TRBV6-3
j_gene: TRBJ2-7
d_gene: .

CDR3aa: CASSFRTQGNTIYF
CDR3nt: TGTGCCAGCAGCTTTAGGACACAAGGGAACACCATATATTTT
abundance: .
v_gene: TRBV7-8
j_gene: TRBJ1-3
d_gene: .

CDR3aa: CASSLGLAGVGTQYF
CDR3nt: TGCGCCAGCAGCTTGGGACTAGCGGGAGTCGGGACCCAGTACTTC
abundance: .
v_gene: TRBV5-1
j_gene: TRBJ2-5
d_gene: TRBD2

CDR3aa: CASSFRDRGIGTQYF
CDR3nt: TGTGCCAGCAGCTTCCGGGACAGGGGTATAGGGACCCAGTACTTC
abundance: many
v_gene: TRBV7-2
j_gene: TRBJ2-5
d_gene: TRBD1

CDR3aa: CASSETGGNSPLHF
CDR3nt: TGTGCCAGCAGTGAGACAGGGGGAAATTCACCCCTCCACTTT
abundance: many
v_gene: TRBV2
j_gene: TRBJ1-6
d_gene: TRBD1

CDR3aa: CASSQEDQQQYF
CDR3nt: TGTGCCAGCAGCCAAGAAGACCAACAGCAGTACTTC
abundance: many
v_gene: TRBV3-1
j_gene: TRBJ2-7
d_gene: .

CDR3aa: CASSFASSGGFYEQYF
CDR3nt: TGTGCCAGCAGCTTCGCATCAAGCGGGGGGTTCTACGAGCAGTACTTC
abundance: .
v_gene: TRBV11-2
j_gene: TRBJ2-7
d_gene: TRBD2

CDR3aa: CASSYPKSSSGVAKNIQYF
CDR3nt: TGTGCCAGCAGTTACCCAAAATCCTCTAGCGGGGTAGCCAAAAACATTCAGTACTTC
abundance: .
v_gene: TRBV6-5
j_gene: TRBJ2-4
d_gene: TRBD2

CDR3aa: CASSESVGRTDTQYF
CDR3nt: TGTGCCAGCAGTGAGTCCGTAGGACGCACAGATACGCAGTATTTT
abundance: many
v_gene: TRBV2
j_gene: TRBJ2-3
d_gene: .

CDR3aa: CASSQGVEGQLKNIQYF
CDR3nt: TGTGCCAGCAGCCAAGGCGTAGAGGGGCAGCTCAAAAACATTCAGTACTTC
abundance: .
v_gene: TRBV14
j_gene: TRBJ2-4
d_gene: .

CDR3aa: CASSPTGVDTQYF
CDR3nt: TGTGCCAGTAGTCCTACCGGAGTGGATACGCAGTATTTT
abundance: few
v_gene: TRBV19
j_gene: TRBJ2-3
d_gene: .

CDR3aa: CSAILGPWNTEAFF
CDR3nt: TGCAGTGCTATTCTCGGGCCGTGGAACACTGAAGCTTTCTTT
abundance: .
v_gene: TRBV20-1
j_gene: TRBJ1-1
d_gene: .

CDR3aa: CASSETYLDRANGYTF
CDR3nt: TGTGCCAGCAGTGAAACATACCTCGACAGGGCTAATGGCTACACCTTC
abundance: .
v_gene: TRBV6-1
j_gene: TRBJ1-2
d_gene: TRBD1

CDR3aa: CASSSNRGGFGEQFF
CDR3nt: TGTGCCAGCAGTTCCAATCGGGGAGGCTTTGGTGAGCAGTTCTTC
abundance: few
v_gene: TRBV3-1
j_gene: TRBJ2-1
d_gene: .

CDR3aa: CASSVGNSPLHF
CDR3nt: TGTGCCAGCAGTGTGGGGAATTCACCCCTCCACTTT
abundance: many
v_gene: TRBV6-1
j_gene: TRBJ1-6
d_gene: .

CDR3aa: CASSLFGQGVNQPQHF
CDR3nt: TGTGCCAGCAGTTTGTTCGGGCAGGGGGTCAATCAGCCCCAGCATTTT
abundance: many
v_gene: TRBV12-3/TRBV12-4
j_gene: TRBJ1-5
d_gene: TRBD1

CDR3aa: CASSPTGVHEQYF
CDR3nt: TGTGCCAGCAGTCCGACAGGGGTGCACGAGCAGTACTTC
abundance: many
v_gene: TRBV7-9
j_gene: TRBJ2-7
d_gene: TRBD1

CDR3aa: CASAGGAGELFF
CDR3nt: TGTGCCAGCGCAGGCGGAGCCGGGGAGCTGTTTTTT
abundance: many
v_gene: TRBV7-9
j_gene: TRBJ2-2
d_gene: .

CDR3aa: CASSRDWTGSYEQYF
CDR3nt: TGTGCCAGCAGCCGCGACTGGACAGGGTCCTACGAGCAGTACTTC
abundance: many
v_gene: TRBV12-3/TRBV12-4
j_gene: TRBJ2-7
d_gene: TRBD1

CDR3aa: CSAGTGNEQYF
CDR3nt: TGCAGCGCAGGGACAGGTAACGAGCAGTACTTC
abundance: few
v_gene: TRBV29-1
j_gene: TRBJ2-7
d_gene: TRBD1

CDR3aa: CASSLGLGQYNEQFF
CDR3nt: TGTGCCAGCAGCTTGGGCTTGGGGCAGTACAATGAGCAGTTCTTC
abundance: .
v_gene: TRBV28
j_gene: TRBJ2-1
d_gene: .

CDR3aa: CASSYWGLTTEQYF
CDR3nt: TGTGCCAGCAGTTACTGGGGACTAACCACCGAGCAGTACTTC
abundance: .
v_gene: TRBV6-2/TRBV6-3
j_gene: TRBJ2-7
d_gene: TRBD2

CDR3aa: CASSPSTGNEKLFF
CDR3nt: TGTGCCAGCAGCCCCTCTACGGGTAATGAAAAACTGTTTTTT
abundance: .
v_gene: TRBV3-1
j_gene: TRBJ1-4
d_gene: .

CDR3aa: CASRSKGIEQYF
CDR3nt: TGTGCCAGCAGGTCTAAGGGAATAGAGCAGTACTTC
abundance: many
v_gene: TRBV7-8
j_gene: TRBJ2-7
d_gene: .

CDR3aa: CASSTPRRLLYEQYF
CDR3nt: TGTGCCAGCAGTACCCCCCGCAGGCTCCTCTACGAGCAGTACTTC
abundance: many
v_gene: TRBV2
j_gene: TRBJ2-7
d_gene: .

CDR3aa: CASGARLGQGAPAFF
CDR3nt: TGTGCTAGTGGCGCCCGCCTGGGGCAGGGGGCTCCAGCTTTCTTT
abundance: many
v_gene: TRBV12-5
j_gene: TRBJ1-1
d_gene: TRBD1

CDR3aa: CASSLGREKYF
CDR3nt: TGTGCCAGCAGCTTAGGCAGGGAAAAGTACTTC
abundance: many
v_gene: TRBV7-2
j_gene: TRBJ2-5
d_gene: .

CDR3aa: CASSFGDSAFEGYTF
CDR3nt: TGTGCCAGCAGCTTTGGGGACAGCGCCTTTGAGGGCTACACCTTC
abundance: few
v_gene: TRBV7-9
j_gene: TRBJ1-2
d_gene: TRBD1

CDR3aa: CSDGGLAGANEQFF
CDR3nt: TGCAGCGACGGAGGACTAGCGGGGGCAAATGAGCAGTTCTTC
abundance: many
v_gene: TRBV29-1
j_gene: TRBJ2-1
d_gene: TRBD2